The next 32 T cell receptor beta chains were all read from a single sample in a study of T cells in localized non-small cell lung cancer. TCRdb keeps only in-frame clones here, not all; method: immunoSEQ multiplex PCR. Among 20,000 to 25,000 clones, over 85% were seen once, and the ten largest hold more than 6%. Sequencing used peripheral blood, obtained before any cancer treatment. Every receptor here comes from a male donor older than 55 with stage I squamous cell lung carcinoma.

The genes are TRBV11-2 and TRBJ1-5; D unresolved. The CDR3 has 13 residues. V was pared by 1 base and J by 4 bases, with 5 bases between. Germline V gene sequence: CDR1 SGHAT, CDR2 FQNNGV. The CDR3 sequence: CASSLVQNQPQHF. CDR3 coding DNA: TGTGCCAGCAGCTTAGTTCAGAATCAGCCCCAGCATTTT. Filled out from reference TRBV11-2 and TRBJ1-5, the complete variable domain reads EAGVAQSPRYKIIEKRQSVAFWCNPISGHATLYWYQQILGQGPKLLIQFQNNGVVDDSQLPKDRFSAERLKGVDSTLKIQPAKLEDSAVYLCASSLVQNQPQHFGDGTRLSIL.

The rearrangement joins TRBV7-9 to TRBJ1-1; no reliable D call. V lost 1 base, J lost 5 bases, and 5 bases lay in between. Germline V gene lookup returns CDR1 SEHNR and CDR2 FQNEAQ (reference sequence). CDR3 size: 12 residues. This chain's CDR3 is CASSLGITEAFF. DNA for the CDR3: TGTGCCAGCAGCTTAGGTATAACTGAAGCTTTCTTT.

This clone was counted a single time. The rearrangement links TRBV18 to TRBJ2-5; D may be TRBD1 (6 bases). The CDR3 is made up of 16 amino acids. Trimming removed 2 bases at V and 2 bases at J, with 15 bases between. The V gene's germline CDR1 is KGHSH and CDR2 LQKENI. CDR3 bases: TGTGCCAGCTCACCAGATACCGGGACATATCAAGAGACCCAGTACTTC. Its protein product is CASSPDTGTYQETQYF.

The chain joins TRBV19 to TRBJ1-4; D unresolved. The germline CDR1 and CDR2 sequences are LNHDA and SQIVND (reference sequence). The length of the CDR3 is 16 residues. V gave up 0 bases and J gave up 4 bases, with 12 bases separating them. DNA for the CDR3: TGTGCCAGTAGTATAGATGCCAGCCCTCTTAATGAAAAACTGTTTTTT. Translation: CASSIDASPLNEKLFF.

V usage is TRBV6-1 and J usage is TRBJ2-7, with D perhaps TRBD1 (6 bases). The ends were cut back, 5 bases at V and 0 bases at J, with 11 bases in the middle. Germline V lookup: CDR1 MNHNS, CDR2 SASEGT. This CDR3 is 14 amino acids long. The CDR3 region is CASSTGSFSYEQYF. Written as DNA, the CDR3 is TGTGCCAGCAGTACAGGGTCGTTCTCCTACGAGCAGTACTTC.

The V and J genes are TRBV18 and TRBJ2-7; TRBD1 matches at 9 bases. V trimming: 3 bases; J trimming: 7 bases; junction bases outside the gene matches: 7. Germline V CDR1 and CDR2: KGHSH, LQKENI. This CDR3 has 14 residues. Here the CDR3 reads CASSPGTGRREQYF. The CDR3 DNA reads TGTGCCAGCTCACCTGGGACAGGGCGTCGGGAGCAGTACTTC.

The V gene is TRBV19, the J gene TRBJ1-1; no definite D call. Germline V gene data show CDR1 as LNHDA and CDR2 as SQIVND (reference sequence). The CDR3 is 16 amino acids. Trimming cost V 3 bases and J 0 bases, with 14 bases left between them. As DNA, the CDR3 is TGTGCCAGTAGTATCTCACAGCCTAGCATGAACACTGAAGCTTTCTTT. Translating gives CASSISQPSMNTEAFF.

V gene TRBV19 combines with J gene TRBJ1-2; D might be TRBD1 (5 bases). This CDR3 is built from 12 residues. Germline V lookup: CDR1 LNHDA, CDR2 SQIVND (reference sequence). V shed 5 bases and J shed 2 bases, with 6 bases lying between them. The DNA of the CDR3 is TGTGCCAGTAGTGGGGCAAACTATGGCTACACCTTC. Amino acid sequence: CASSGANYGYTF.

This rearrangement joins TRBV2 to TRBJ2-5, with a weak D call TRBD1 (6 bases). The CDR3 is 15 residues long. Germline lookup yields CDR1 SNHLY and CDR2 FYNNEI. With 3 bases removed from V and 0 bases from J, the gap between germline ends came to 11 bases. CDR3 DNA: TGTGCCAGCAGTGATCAGGGGACGTACCAAGAGACCCAGTACTTC. It is translated as CASSDQGTYQETQYF.

The rearrangement uses TRBV6-6 and TRBJ2-2; 7 nucleotides match TRBD1. Germline V gene sequence: CDR1 MNHNY, CDR2 SVGAGI (reference sequence). CDR3 length equals 14 residues. J gave up 2 bases and V 5 bases, and 2 bases lay outside the gene matches. Here the CDR3 DNA reads TGTGCCAGCAGTAGACAGGGAAACACCGGGGAGCTGTTTTTT. This gives the protein CASSRQGNTGELFF.

This clone has a single count. Other DNA sequences from this sample encode an identical CDR3 as well. The chain employs TRBV7-8 and TRBJ1-1, with a possible D match to TRBD1 (5 bases). Trimming took off 1 base at V and 4 bases at J, with 7 bases between the two ends. Germline V CDR1 and CDR2: SGHVS, FQNEAQ. CDR3 length: 13 residues. The CDR3 loop reads CASSLDRITEAFF. The CDR3 coding sequence is TGTGCCAGCAGCTTAGACAGGATCACTGAAGCTTTCTTT.

The chain has TRBV9 and TRBJ2-3; unclear D gene. The CDR3 loop spans 16 amino acids. Trimming took off 3 bases at V and 0 bases at J, with 14 bases between the two ends. The V gene's germline CDR1 is SGDLS and CDR2 YYNGEE. The CDR3 nucleotides are TGTGCCAGCAGCGCCCGCGGCTACTTTAGCACAGATACGCAGTATTTT. Translating gives CASSARGYFSTDTQYF. Filled out from reference TRBV9 and TRBJ2-3, the complete variable domain reads DSGVTQTPKHLITATGQRVTLRCSPRSGDLSVYWYQQSLDQGLQFLIQYYNGEERAKGNILERFSAQQFPDLHSELNLSSLELGDSALYFCASSARGYFSTDTQYFGPGTRLTVL.

The rearrangement uses TRBV28 and TRBJ1-5; TRBD1 matches 7 bases. V lost 10 bases, J lost 3 bases, and 6 bases stayed unmatched. CDR1 is MDHEN, CDR2 SYDVKM, per germline. This CDR3 is 13 amino acids long. The CDR3 region is CAIRTGSNQPQHF. In nucleotides, the CDR3 is TGTGCCATCAGGACAGGTTCCAATCAGCCCCAGCATTTT.

This clone occurred a few times. This rearrangement joins TRBV30 to TRBJ2-3, with 8 bases matching TRBD1. V gave up 8 bases and J gave up 1 base; unmatched junction bases: 5. Looked up from germline, CDR1 is GTSNPN and CDR2 is SVGIG (reference sequence). The CDR3 is made up of 13 amino acids. The CDR3 DNA reads as TGTGCCACAGACAGGGGCCGCACAGATACGCAGTATTTT. Translation: CATDRGRTDTQYF.

The chain couples TRBV2 to TRBJ1-2; no clear D gene. V gave up 9 bases and J gave up 3 bases, with 11 bases separating them. CDR3 size: 12 residues. CDR1 is SNHLY, CDR2 FYNNEI, per germline. CDR3 in amino acids: CARRGRHYGYTF. In nucleotides, the CDR3 is TGTGCCAGGCGAGGGCGGCACTATGGCTACACCTTC.

The J gene is TRBJ1-4, the V gene TRBV5-1; a possible D gene is TRBD1 (5 bases). V was shortened by 4 bases and J by 4 bases, with 17 bases between the two germline ends. The length of the CDR3 is 16 residues. Per the germline V gene, CDR1 is SGHRS and CDR2 is YFSETQ. The DNA for the CDR3 is TGCGCCAGCAGCCTGGACGTTTCGGGGGGTAATGAAAAACTGTTTTTT. This gives the protein CASSLDVSGGNEKLFF. The entire variable domain, with the rest obtained from reference TRBV5-1 and TRBJ1-4, is as follows: KAGVTQTPRYLIKTRGQQVTLSCSPISGHRSVSWYQQTPGQGLQFLFEYFSETQRNKGNFPGRFSGRQFSNSRSEMNVSTLELGDSALYLCASSLDVSGGNEKLFFGSGTQLSVL.

The DNA of the CDR3 is TGTGCCAGTATTCTTCGATCTTCTGGGGCCAACGTCCTGACTTTC. Translation: CASILRSSGANVLTF. The chain joins TRBV19 to TRBJ2-6; no reliable D call. The V end was cut by 7 bases, the J end by 1 base, with 11 bases between. The germline gives CDR1 LNHDA, CDR2 SQIVND (reference sequence). The CDR3 has 15 amino acids.

The rearrangement links TRBV2 to TRBJ1-5; D gene unclear. Germline-derived CDR1 and CDR2 are SNHLY and FYNNEI. V lost 5 bases and J 4 bases, leaving 18 bases between the germline ends. This CDR3 region has 16 residues. Written as DNA, the CDR3 is TGTGCCAGCAGTTCCCCGTCGGCGGGGTTGAATCAGCCCCAGCATTTT. Translation gives CASSSPSAGLNQPQHF. Combining the CDR3 with reference TRBV2 and TRBJ1-5 gives the whole variable domain EPEVTQTPSHQVTQMGQEVILRCVPISNHLYFYWYRQILGQKVEFLVSFYNNEISEKSEIFDDQFSVERPDGSNFTLKIRSTKLEDSAMYFCASSSPSAGLNQPQHFGDGTRLSIL.

The CDR3 reads CASSAPAYQETQYF. The CDR3 DNA sequence: TGTGCCAGCAGTGCCCCCGCGTACCAAGAGACCCAGTACTTC. The rearrangement links TRBV25-1 to TRBJ2-5; D gene uncertain. Germline CDR1 MGHDK, CDR2 SYGVNS. Trimming removed 4 bases from V and 0 bases from J, with 9 bases in between. CDR3 length equals 14 residues.

This chain links TRBV6-5 with TRBJ1-2, with no clear D. The CDR3 sequence is 13 residues long. Trimming stripped 2 bases from V and 8 bases from J, with 12 bases between. CDR1 is MNHEY, CDR2 SVGAGI, per germline. In DNA, the CDR3 is TGTGCCAGCAGTTACGCAGGAGGGAGGGGCTACACCTTC. The encoded protein is CASSYAGGRGYTF.

The CDR3 reads CASRFARVNSYNSPLHF. Here the CDR3 DNA reads TGTGCAAGTCGCTTCGCCAGGGTAAACTCCTATAATTCACCCCTCCACTTT. The J gene is TRBJ1-6, the V gene TRBV12-2; no check of the table's D call, TRBD1, against the DNA was made. TRBV12-2 is a pseudogene segment. This CDR3 contains 17 residues.

The chain is built from TRBV18 and TRBJ2-7; 7 nucleotides align to TRBD1. V shed 5 bases, J shed 3 bases, and the junction held 4 bases outside the gene matches. In germline, CDR1 is KGHSH, CDR2 LQKENI. The CDR3 totals 13 residues. CDR3 sequence (DNA): TGTGCCAGCTCATTGGACAGGAACTACGAGCAGTACTTC. It specifies CASSLDRNYEQYF.

The chain has TRBV4-2 and TRBJ1-2, with a possible D match to TRBD1 (5 bases). CDR1 and CDR2 (germline): LGHNA, YNFKEQ. V was pared by 0 bases and J by 4 bases, with 15 bases between. This CDR3 is built from 16 residues. CDR3 bases: TGTGCCAGCAGCCAAGATCACTCAGGGAGGACCTATGGCTACACCTTC. Protein sequence: CASSQDHSGRTYGYTF.

This chain uses TRBV7-2 with TRBJ2-5; D assignment may be TRBD1 or TRBD2 (6 bases each). Trimming pared 0 bases from V and 5 bases from J, leaving 13 bases between. The CDR3 is made up of 15 amino acids. Germline assignment: CDR1 SGHTA and CDR2 FQGNSA. As DNA, the CDR3 is TGTGCCAGCAGCTTAGCGTGGGGGGCCAGGGAGACCCAGTACTTC. This codes for CASSLAWGARETQYF.

This clone was recorded once. The chain has TRBV2 and TRBJ1-2; D perhaps matches TRBD1 (6 bases). In germline, CDR1 is SNHLY, CDR2 FYNNEI. Deletions cut 4 bases from V and 4 bases from J, with 16 bases between. The CDR3 has 15 residues. This CDR3 is CASSGRGTVGYGYTF. CDR3 nucleotide sequence: TGTGCCAGCAGTGGAAGGGGGACTGTCGGCTATGGCTACACCTTC. The entire variable domain, with the rest obtained from reference TRBV2 and TRBJ1-2, is as follows: EPEVTQTPSHQVTQMGQEVILRCVPISNHLYFYWYRQILGQKVEFLVSFYNNEISEKSEIFDDQFSVERPDGSNFTLKIRSTKLEDSAMYFCASSGRGTVGYGYTFGSGTRLTVV.

The gene calls are TRBV25-1 and TRBJ1-5; TRBD1 might be the D (5 bases). Looked up from germline, CDR1 is MGHDK and CDR2 is SYGVNS. This CDR3 comprises 9 residues. Deletions cut 9 bases from V and 10 bases from J, with 7 bases between. In DNA form, the CDR3 reads TGTGCCAGTGGGACCCCCCAGCATTTT. This codes for CASGTPQHF.

The chain employs TRBV9 and TRBJ1-5, with a tentative D call TRBD1 (6 bases). CDR1 SGDLS and CDR2 YYNGEE come from the germline V gene. Trimming removed 4 bases at V and 5 bases at J, with 13 bases between. The CDR3 runs 14 residues. CDR3 in amino acids: CASSPRQVDQPQHF. CDR3 nucleotides: TGTGCCAGCAGCCCCCGACAGGTTGATCAGCCCCAGCATTTT.

This chain uses TRBV27 with TRBJ1-2; 9 bases are a match to TRBD1. Looked up from germline, CDR1 is MNHEY and CDR2 is SMNVEV (reference sequence). V dropped 5 bases and J dropped 8; count of bases not matched to a gene: 9. This CDR3 is 14 amino acids long. DNA for the CDR3: TGTGCCAGCAGTCCCGGGACAGGGCAACGAGGCTACACCTTC. Protein sequence: CASSPGTGQRGYTF.

This chain connects TRBV5-5 to TRBJ1-2, with unresolved D. The CDR3 totals 15 residues. Trimming cost V 4 bases and J 8 bases, with 21 bases left between them. From germline, CDR1 is SGHKS and CDR2 YYEKEE (reference sequence). CDR3 coding DNA: TGTGCCAGCAGCACCTCCCCCGGCAGCCCGGGGGGCTACACCTTC. This gives the protein CASSTSPGSPGGYTF.

The rearrangement uses TRBV4-1 and TRBJ2-3, with a weak D call TRBD2 (6 bases). The CDR3 loop spans 16 amino acids. Per germline, CDR1 MGHRA and CDR2 YSYEKL. Trimming stripped 1 base from V and 2 bases from J, with 13 bases between. The CDR3 bases are TGCGCCAGCAGCCAAGGGGGGGACGATCACACAGATACGCAGTATTTT. Translation gives CASSQGGDDHTDTQYF.

The chain combines TRBV30 with TRBJ1-6; 7 positions match TRBD1. Germline CDR1 and CDR2: GTSNPN and SVGIG (reference sequence). This CDR3 region has 16 residues. Trimming removed 3 bases from V and 2 bases from J; junction bases left unmatched: 7. This CDR3 is CAWRKGARTYNSPLHF. CDR3 DNA: TGTGCCTGGAGGAAGGGGGCGCGTACCTATAATTCACCCCTCCACTTT.

The chain joins TRBV19 to TRBJ1-5, with 9 bases identical to TRBD1. Germline CDR1 reads LNHDA; CDR2 reads SQIVND (reference sequence). This CDR3 has 16 residues. Germline trimming cut 5 bases from V and 4 bases from J; bases unmatched to any gene: 9. The CDR3 coding sequence is TGTGCCAGTAGTTCTCTCCCTGGACAGGGGAATCAGCCCCAGCATTTT. Residues: CASSSLPGQGNQPQHF.